The present T cell receptor (beta chain) was sequenced within a study of blood T cell repertoires in COVID-19. Study information: Some COVID-19 samples were acute and others convalescent; all came from the United States, Italy and Spain. Sample material is recorded as cDNA or gDNA derived from T cells, B-cell-depleted T cells, or PBMCs.

How the authors handled the data: The authors estimated nucleated cell counts from reference gene primer amplification. Generated by immunoSEQ multiplex PCR, the TCRdb table keeps only in-frame clones and is missing some. V and J calls and clone size are as listed in that table; D and trimming were resolved from the DNA. The sample holds some 270,000 clones, approximately 83% seen once. Worth noting for this clone: Other DNA sequences within the sample encode an identical CDR3.

The CDR3 has 14 amino acids. In germline, CDR1 is MNHEY, CDR2 SVGAGI. Trimming removed 4 bases at V and 0 bases at J, with 7 bases between. This rearrangement joins TRBV6-5 to TRBJ1-3; tentatively, D is TRBD1 (6 bases). The sample was peripheral blood. The TCR originated in a woman in her 70s with acute or convalescent COVID-19. CDR3 DNA sequence: TGTGCCAGCAGTTTAGGGGGCTCTGGAAACACCATATATTTT. Translated: CASSLGGSGNTIYF.